This T cell receptor beta chain was recovered during a study of blood T cells in healthy people across ages. The authors drew around 9.3 milliliters of peripheral blood from each donor. Together with a sample-barcoded 5' primer, a J-beta primer mix was included in a second PCR lasting about 7 to 12 cycles. Carrying 12 random nucleotides, a template-switch adaptor labeled each individual cDNA molecule. One entry per CDR3 protein results from TCRdb running MiXCR on the 5' RACE reads. The data contain some 760,000 distinct CDR3 sequences, about 25% of them seen just once; the ten biggest clones take up 8% to 10%. With regard to this clonotype: Its antigen is unidentified.

Study-level results: Fewer expanded clones and more diversity marked long-lived versus aged donors.

The CDR3 totals 16 residues. Germline V gene lookup returns CDR1 MNHNY and CDR2 SVGAGI (reference sequence). V was shortened by 0 bases and J by 0 bases, with 11 bases between the two germline ends. This sample also belongs to another study, concerning T cells of mothers and their children. In that study: A few healthy Caucasian mothers and their six children were the donors.

Sequenced sample: blood. The V and J genes are TRBV6-6 and TRBJ1-2; D is ambiguous. The clonotype was recovered from a boy aged 5-17 years in good health. This chain's CDR3 is CASSYSRTVANYGYTF. The CDR3, as DNA: TGTGCCAGCAGTTACTCGAGGACCGTGGCTAACTATGGCTACACCTTC.